This T cell receptor (beta chain) comes out of a study of metastatic and nonmetastatic thyroid tumors. Looking at the study overall: Blood and tumor or nodule tissue repertoires from malignant and benign thyroid patients were compared.

In the original analysis: CDR3 differences across clinicopathological groups were used to build a distant-metastasis classifier for papillary thyroid cancer. TCRdb re-called the PCR reads through MiXCR. The V and J calls come from TCRdb's annotation, not from the publication. The table includes roughly 13,000 clones, approximately 24% detected once. Study-level results: Reported TCR beta diversity, measured in blood and tumor, was significantly higher for malignant thyroid tumors than for benign nodules.

This clone was detected only a few times. What it recognizes is unknown. A junction end diverges from the germline sequence, so it may reflect a read error. No treatment had been given to any patient before thyroid surgery. The sequenced sample consisted of tumor tissue. The origin of this receptor is a female donor with papillary thyroid cancer or a benign thyroid nodule (not recorded which). Some clones in this sample may be carry-over from other donors' samples.

CDR3 in amino acids: CASSLAGTGGSYEQYF. The CDR3 DNA reads TGTGCCAGCAGCTTAGCGGGGACAGGGGGCAGCTACGAGCAGTACTTC. The rearrangement links TRBV12-3 or TRBV12-4 to TRBJ2-7; 12 bases line up with TRBD1. The CDR3 consists of 16 residues.